The 14 T cell receptor beta chains presented below share a single source sample, sequenced in a study of cytotoxic CD8 clonotypes in ibrutinib-treated CLL. Only in-frame clones appear in the TCRdb table, and some are missing; sequencing was by immunoSEQ multiplex PCR. The sample lists roughly 250,000 clones, around 70% occurring once. Specimen: PBMCs, collected after 24 months of ibrutinib treatment. These receptors were obtained from a human donor with chronic lymphocytic leukemia.

This clone was picked up a small number of times. The chain employs TRBV27 and TRBJ2-1, with 11 bases that match TRBD2. The germline gives CDR1 MNHEY, CDR2 SMNVEV (reference sequence). The CDR3 covers 15 residues. The V segment lost 7 bases and the J segment 7 bases; nucleotides outside the gene matches: 9. As DNA, the CDR3 is TGTGCCAGCAACATACTAGCGGGGGCTTTGAATGAGCAGTTCTTC. Translating gives CASNILAGALNEQFF.

The V gene is TRBV7-2, the J gene TRBJ1-3; TRBD1 is a possible D gene (6 bases). The CDR3 extends over 15 amino acids. Germline CDR1 is SGHTA and CDR2 is FQGNSA. V was cut by 1 base and J by 5 bases, with 12 bases left in between. The CDR3 sequence is CASSLDAGGRNTIYF. CDR3 bases: TGTGCCAGCAGCTTAGACGCCGGGGGCAGAAACACCATATATTTT.

This clone was picked up a small number of times. This chain connects TRBV25-1 to TRBJ2-7; D call uncertain. CDR1 is MGHDK, CDR2 SYGVNS, per germline. The ends were cut back, 2 bases at V and 6 bases at J, with 11 bases in the middle. This CDR3 is 13 amino acids long. The CDR3 sequence: CASSELFGSEQYF. CDR3 DNA sequence: TGTGCCAGCAGTGAACTCTTCGGTTCCGAGCAGTACTTC.

DNA for the CDR3: TGTGCCAGCAGCTTGGAGGGACTAGCTGGAAATGAGCAGTTCTTC. This gives the protein CASSLEGLAGNEQFF. The chain joins TRBV5-4 to TRBJ2-1; 9 positions agree with TRBD2. The CDR3 length is 15 residues. Germline V CDR1 and CDR2: SGHNT, YYREEE (reference sequence). Losses at the gene ends were 0 bases for V and 7 bases for J; bases not matched to a gene: 5.

V and J are TRBV11-2 and TRBJ1-3; possibly TRBD1 for D (5 bases). Germline V CDR1 and CDR2: SGHAT, FQNNGV. The CDR3 sequence is 15 residues long. With 5 bases removed from V and 0 bases from J, the gap between germline ends came to 11 bases. CDR3 in amino acids: CASSPGGYSGNTIYF. For the CDR3, the DNA is TGTGCCAGCAGCCCCGGGGGATACTCTGGAAACACCATATATTTT.

The V gene is TRBV9, the J gene TRBJ2-1, with 9 bases aligning to TRBD2. V shed 4 bases, J shed 6 bases, and the junction held 5 bases outside the gene matches. Germline CDR1 reads SGDLS; CDR2 reads YYNGEE. This CDR3 comprises 14 residues. The CDR3 loop reads CASSTGLALNEQFF. CDR3 DNA: TGTGCCAGCAGCACGGGACTAGCACTCAATGAGCAGTTCTTC.

This chain joins TRBV29-1 and TRBJ2-1, with D unresolved. The germline CDR1 and CDR2 sequences are SQVTM and ANQGSEA. The CDR3 loop spans 12 amino acids. Between the trimmed V and J ends, which lost 8 bases and 10 bases, there was a span of 18 bases. The CDR3, as DNA: TGCAGCCTCCAATTGCAGCCGTCAGAGCAGTTCTTC. It specifies CSLQLQPSEQFF.

The rearrangement uses TRBV19 and TRBJ2-2, with TRBD2 identical over 7 bases. From germline, CDR1 is LNHDA and CDR2 SQIVND (reference sequence). Losses at the gene ends were 7 bases for V and 2 bases for J; bases not matched to a gene: 7. The CDR3 covers 15 residues. The CDR3 loop is CASTPLASNTGELFF. CDR3 nucleotides: TGTGCCAGTACCCCACTAGCGAGTAACACCGGGGAGCTGTTTTTT.

The V gene is TRBV6-1, the J gene TRBJ2-7; D call uncertain. The CDR3 length is 14 residues. Trimming pared 6 bases from V and 3 bases from J, leaving 15 bases between. Germline V gene sequence: CDR1 MNHNS, CDR2 SASEGT. This CDR3 is CASRPADSGYEQYF. For the CDR3, the DNA is TGTGCCAGCAGGCCAGCCGATTCCGGCTACGAGCAGTACTTC.

This clone was found once. The chain links TRBV4-3 to TRBJ2-7; no clear D. The CDR3 covers 14 residues. Between the trimmed V and J ends, which lost 1 base and 0 bases, there was a span of 7 bases. Germline CDR1 LGHNA, CDR2 YSLEER. CDR3 residues: CASSQVGSSYEQYF. CDR3 DNA: TGCGCCAGCAGCCAAGTGGGCAGCTCCTACGAGCAGTACTTC.

The chain is built from TRBV11-2 and TRBJ1-2; D ambiguous. Per germline, CDR1 SGHAT and CDR2 FQNNGV. The germline V and J ends were trimmed by 2 bases and 9 bases, with 16 bases remaining between them. The CDR3 is 14 residues long. The CDR3 loop reads CASSLTWTAESYTF. CDR3 nucleotides: TGTGCCAGCAGCTTAACATGGACTGCCGAGAGCTACACCTTC.

The chain carries TRBV15 and TRBJ1-6, with D unclear. The CDR3 is 17 amino acids. V was pared by 3 bases and J by 3 bases, with 15 bases between. Looked up from germline, CDR1 is LNHNV and CDR2 is YYDKDF (reference sequence). Here the CDR3 DNA reads TGTGCCACCAGCAGTGCGCCCTCCCGGGGCTATAATTCACCCCTCCACTTT. It encodes CATSSAPSRGYNSPLHF.

The CDR3 region has the DNA TGCAGCGTTCGACCTTCCCTCACGGGTGGAGGAGAGCAGTTCTTC. Translated: CSVRPSLTGGGEQFF. The rearrangement links TRBV29-1 to TRBJ2-1; tentative D call: TRBD2 (5 bases). Germline V gene sequence: CDR1 SQVTM, CDR2 ANQGSEA. V dropped 5 bases and J dropped 10 bases, with 24 bases sitting between them. This CDR3 is 15 amino acids long.

About this clone: At one end, the junction sequence differs from germline, possibly due to a read error. This chain connects TRBV29-1 to TRBJ2-1, with D perhaps TRBD2 (5 bases). Germline assignment: CDR1 SQVTM and CDR2 ANQGSEA. The CDR3 loop spans 14 amino acids. CDR3 coding DNA: TGCAGCGTAGAAGCGAGAGGGCCAAGGAATGAGCAGTTCTTC. Protein sequence: CSVEARGPRNEQFF.